This is a list of T cell receptor beta chains from one sample in a study of blood T cell repertoires in COVID-19. Assay used: immunoSEQ multiplex PCR; TCRdb lists only in-frame clones, some missing. This sample carries 150,000 to 200,000 clones, over 75% of them seen once, and the ten largest clones take approximately 3%. Sequencing was carried out using peripheral blood. The receptors were gathered from a man between 65 and 85 years old with acute or convalescent COVID-19. CDR3s include the opening cysteine and the closing phenylalanine or tryptophan. The order of the fields is clone size, D gene, V gene, J gene, CDR3 DNA, CDR3 protein. The D gene is left open where the match is weak. Size is stated for part of the rows, as once, few or many counts, or as a class when the clone is expanded.

>.|.|TRBV5-6|TRBJ1-1
TGTGCCAGCAGCTCGGGGGGCACCAATGAAGCTTTCTTT
CASSSGGTNEAFF
>.|TRBD2|TRBV7-9|TRBJ2-3
TGTGCCAGCACCGCGACGGGGGGAGGAGGGAACACAGATACGCAGTATTTT
CASTATGGGGNTDTQYF
>.|.|TRBV7-3|TRBJ2-1
TGTGCCAGCAGTGAGGGCTCCTACAATGAGCAGTTCTTC
CASSEGSYNEQFF
>many|.|TRBV5-5|TRBJ2-7
TGTGCCAGCAGCTTCGGCAGGGCCTACGAGCAGTACTTC
CASSFGRAYEQYF
>.|TRBD2|TRBV6-5|TRBJ2-7
TGTGCCAGCAGTCCGCTCAGCGGGGGGGCGGACGAGCAGTACTTC
CASSPLSGGADEQYF
>.|.|TRBV6-5|TRBJ1-5
TGTGCCAGCAGGATCCGGGTCTATAGCAATCAGCCCCAGCATTTT
CASRIRVYSNQPQHF
>.|.|TRBV9|TRBJ2-1
TGTGCCAGTGCGCATGGGACTCGTAATGAGCAGTTCTTC
CASAHGTRNEQFF
>.|TRBD2|TRBV5-1|TRBJ2-3
TGCGCCAGCAGCGACGATTGGGGGGGTAGCACAGATACGCAGTATTTT
CASSDDWGGSTDTQYF
>.|.|TRBV7-3|TRBJ2-1
TGTGCCAGCAGCTTCTCCCCGACGAGGGTCCAAGGTGAGCAGTTCTTC
CASSFSPTRVQGEQFF
>once|.|TRBV5-5|TRBJ1-1
TGTGCCAGCAGCTTGGAAAAGACGGGAGAAGCTTTCTTT
CASSLEKTGEAFF
>.|TRBD2|TRBV2|TRBJ2-3
TGTGCCAGCAGTGAACGGACTAGCGGGGATGATACGCAGTATTTT
CASSERTSGDDTQYF
>.|.|TRBV10-2|TRBJ1-5
TGCGCCAGCACAGATCTGGGCAATCAGCCCCAGCATTTT
CASTDLGNQPQHF
>.|.|TRBV7-9|TRBJ2-6
TGTGCCAGCAGCTTAGGAGGGTCTGGGGCCAACGTCCTGACTTTC
CASSLGGSGANVLTF
>.|.|TRBV6-5|TRBJ1-1
TGTGCCAGCAGGGCGGGACTGAGTAACACTGAAGCTTTCTTT
CASRAGLSNTEAFF
>.|.|TRBV4-2|TRBJ2-7
TGTGCCAGCAGCCGATCCACAGGGATCGACGAGCAGTACTTC
CASSRSTGIDEQYF
>.|.|TRBV4-2|TRBJ1-1
TGTGCCAGCAGCCAAGATTCCCAACAGAGCTTTGAAGCTTTCTTT
CASSQDSQQSFEAFF
>.|.|TRBV2|TRBJ2-1
TGTGCCAGCAGTGGGTCGACAGATTCAAGCTCCTACAATGAGCAGTTCTTC
CASSGSTDSSSYNEQFF
>.|TRBD2|TRBV7-7|TRBJ2-1
TGTGCTAGCAGCTTAGCGGGAGGGCCGTATGATGAGCAGTTCTTC
CASSLAGGPYDEQFF
>many|TRBD1|TRBV7-6|TRBJ2-7
TGTGCCAGCAGCTTAGCCGGGACAGGGGGCTACGAGCAGTACTTC
CASSLAGTGGYEQYF
>.|.|TRBV5-4|TRBJ2-5
TGTGCCAGCAGAACACAGGGTGCAGAGACCCAGTACTTC
CASRTQGAETQYF
>.|TRBD1|TRBV28|TRBJ1-4
TGTGCCAGCAGCTTGGGAGGGACAGGGAATGAAAAACTGTTTTTT
CASSLGGTGNEKLFF
>.|TRBD1|TRBV28|TRBJ1-2
TGTGCCAGCAGTTGGACAGGGAGGGTCTATGGCTACACCTTC
CASSWTGRVYGYTF
>.|.|TRBV28|TRBJ2-1
TGTGCCAGCAGTTTATACCGAGCGCTAGGGCAGTTCTTC
CASSLYRALGQFF
>.|TRBD1|TRBV4-1|TRBJ1-1
TGCGCCAGCAGCCACCCACAGGGGGCGATGAACACTGAAGCTTTCTTT
CASSHPQGAMNTEAFF
>.|TRBD1|TRBV11-2|TRBJ2-1
TGTGCCAGCAGCTCGCAGACAGGGGGGAACTACAATGAGCAGTTCTTC
CASSSQTGGNYNEQFF
>.|.|TRBV18|TRBJ2-7
TGTGCCAGCTCACCACCAGGGGGCTACGAGCAGTACTTC
CASSPPGGYEQYF
>.|TRBD2|TRBV12-5|TRBJ2-5
TGTGCTAGTGGTTCGCCAACCGGGACTAGCGGGGTGGTGGAAGAGACCCAGTACTTC
CASGSPTGTSGVVEETQYF
>.|TRBD1|TRBV11-2|TRBJ1-2
TGTGCCAGCAGCTTCGACAGGGATCGGTACTATGGCTACACCTTC
CASSFDRDRYYGYTF
>.|TRBD1|TRBV5-4|TRBJ1-3
TGTGCCAGCAGCTTGGGACAGGGGCTAGCTGGAAACACCATATATTTT
CASSLGQGLAGNTIYF
>.|TRBD1|TRBV5-1|TRBJ1-1
TGCGCCAGCAGCTTGGGGGGACAGTCCCTTAACACTGAAGCTTTCTTT
CASSLGGQSLNTEAFF
>.|.|TRBV3-1/TRBV3-2|TRBJ2-2
TGTGCCAGCAGCCAAGGGGGCCCAGGACCGACCGGGGAGCTGTTTTTT
CASSQGGPGPTGELFF
>once|.|TRBV19|TRBJ1-1
TGTGCCCGTCGGGGGGGCCCGGGGGGTATGAACACTGAAGCTTTCTTT
CARRGGPGGMNTEAFF
>few|TRBD2|TRBV27|TRBJ2-1
TGTGCCAGCAGTAGTGGGACTAGCGGGATCCTACCGCCCAGTGAGCAGTTCTTC
CASSSGTSGILPPSEQFF
>.|.|TRBV19|TRBJ1-4
TGTGCCAGTAGTATAGTATCCACAGGGAATGAAAAACTGTTTTTT
CASSIVSTGNEKLFF
>many|.|TRBV6-6|TRBJ2-5
TGTGCCAGCTGCCCCGGGGGGCCCCAAGAGACCCAGTACTTC
CASCPGGPQETQYF
>few|TRBD1|TRBV9|TRBJ2-2
TGTGCCAGCAGCGGGACGACAGGGGTCCTCTCCGGGGAGCTGTTTTTT
CASSGTTGVLSGELFF
>.|.|TRBV10-1|TRBJ1-1
TGCGCCAGCAGTGAGCAGATTAACACTGAAGCTTTCTTT
CASSEQINTEAFF
>.|TRBD1|TRBV12-5|TRBJ2-4
TGTGCTAGTGGTTGGACAGGACAGGGGGGAACCAAAAACATTCAGTACTTC
CASGWTGQGGTKNIQYF
>.|.|TRBV24-1|TRBJ1-2
TGTGCCACCAGTGACAATACAGCTACTAACTATGGCTACACCTTC
CATSDNTATNYGYTF
>.|.|TRBV11-2|TRBJ1-2
TGTGCCAGCAGCTCCGACATAAACTATGGCTACACCTTC
CASSSDINYGYTF
>.|.|TRBV12-3/TRBV12-4|TRBJ2-3
TGTGCCAGCAGTGTCCTCGTATCGCAGTATTTT
CASSVLVSQYF
>.|TRBD1|TRBV6-5|TRBJ1-4
TGTGCCAGCAGTAGACAGGGGGGAAATGAAAAACTGTTTTTT
CASSRQGGNEKLFF
>.|TRBD2|TRBV28|TRBJ2-7
TGTGCCAGCAGTTCTGGACTAGCACGCGAGCAGTACTTC
CASSSGLAREQYF
>.|TRBD2|TRBV27|TRBJ2-5
TGTGCCAGCAATTCACTAGCGGGGTTATGGGAGACCCAGTACTTC
CASNSLAGLWETQYF
>.|.|TRBV19|TRBJ1-4
TGTGCCAGTAGTATAGGATACGGAGAGGCGGATGAAAAACTGTTTTTT
CASSIGYGEADEKLFF
>.|.|TRBV7-2|TRBJ2-7
TGTGCCAGCAGCTTAATGCAGGGATCCTACGAGCAGTACTTC
CASSLMQGSYEQYF
>few|TRBD1|TRBV5-1|TRBJ1-4
TGCGCCAGCAGCTCCGGGACAGGGGGTCCGGGATCTGGAAAACTGTTTTTT
CASSSGTGGPGSGKLFF
>few|TRBD2|TRBV6-5|TRBJ2-1
TGTGCCAGCAGTTACTATGGACTAGCGAGCAATGAGCAGTTCTTC
CASSYYGLASNEQFF
>.|.|TRBV7-2|TRBJ2-2
TGTGCCAGCAGCTTAGAGGGACAGAACACCGGGGAGCTGTTTTTT
CASSLEGQNTGELFF
>.|TRBD1|TRBV4-1|TRBJ2-1
TGCGCCAGCAGCCTACCACAGGGGGATGAGCAGTTCTTC
CASSLPQGDEQFF
>.|.|TRBV6-5|TRBJ2-1
TGTGCCAGCAGCGACGGGAGAAACAATGAGCAGTTCTTC
CASSDGRNNEQFF
>.|.|TRBV10-3|TRBJ1-1
TGTGCCATCAGGGGGACTGACACTGAAGCTTTCTTT
CAIRGTDTEAFF
>.|.|TRBV11-2|TRBJ2-1
TGTGCCGGACTTAAAGAGGACAATGAGCAGTTCTTC
CAGLKEDNEQFF